One T cell receptor beta chain is described in this entry. Its antigen is unknown. No base-level quality is on record; no much larger clone is a single base apart. Genomic DNA was isolated from the sorted cells so that the TCRbeta CDR3 region could be sequenced. TCRbeta CDR3 regions were sequenced using the immunoSEQ Assay. Drawn from immuneACCESS, this table holds only the in-frame rearrangements with V and J called that TCRdb kept. Clones are partly lost; checked studies trace under half to an unresolved V gene and leave the rest unexplained. The sample has about 78,000 clones on record, roughly 93% of them singletons. About 3% of the sample is held by the ten biggest clonotypes. The sample belongs to a study of OX40 agonist ivuxolimab in advanced cancers. Broadly, across the study: Ivuxolimab was an agonistic, fully human IgG2 monoclonal antibody directed against OX40 (CD134), a costimulatory receptor. Intravenous ivuxolimab was administered to patients every 2 weeks at six dose levels: 0.01, 0.1, 0.3, 1.5, 3 and 10 mg/kg. The paper describes the monotherapy dose-escalation part (N = 52 patients) of the phase I trial of ivuxolimab. Patients were allowed to have had prior anti-PD-1, anti-PD-L1 or anti-CTLA-4 therapy, and approximately 40% of the dose-escalation patients had previously received checkpoint inhibitors. The purpose of peripheral TCRbeta sequencing was to test whether ivuxolimab changed TCR sequence diversity and led to clonal T-cell expansion. The dose-escalation cohort was around 83% male with a mean age of about 60 years, ranging from roughly 23 to 79. Partial responses occurred in three dose-escalation patients: two with cutaneous melanoma and one with hepatocellular carcinoma. Of the roughly 50 dose-escalation patients, hepatocellular carcinoma was present in approximately 20, melanoma in some 15, renal cell carcinoma in 9 and head and neck cancer in 9. What the work shows at the level of the full study, not this receptor alone: In the 0.1-3.0 mg/kg groups, partial responders were among the patients with the lowest normalized peripheral clonal expansion, particularly in CD8+ T cells. Which antigens the clonally expanded peripheral T cells were specific for was not determined. At doses from 0.1 to 3.0 mg/kg, clonal expansion was seen in both CD4+ and CD8+ blood T cells between baseline and week 6. Low levels of normalized T-cell clonal expansion were also seen in some nonresponding patients. After ivuxolimab, more expanded clones were found on average in CD8+ T cells than in CD4+ T cells.

The germline V gene yields SGHNT for CDR1 and YENEEA for CDR2. The CDR3 runs 15 residues from the cysteine to the phenylalanine. Only the CDR3 DNA stays, 45 bases, in frame from base 1. V and J are trimmed by 0 bases and 3 bases, and the gene matches miss 3 bases of the junction. The trial excluded patients who had a history of autoimmune disease or were on systemic immunosuppression. Peripheral blood for TCR sequencing was drawn from every dose cohort at baseline, at cycle 4 day 1 and at cycle 7 day 1. The samples were drawn from a first-in-human, open-label, multicenter phase I dose-escalation trial of ivuxolimab. Adults with locally advanced or metastatic melanoma, renal cell carcinoma, hepatocellular carcinoma or head and neck squamous cell carcinoma were enrolled in the trial. CD4+ and CD8+ T cells were sorted separately from peripheral blood before TCR sequencing.

The receptor was derived from an adult with an advanced solid tumor such as melanoma, head and neck, liver or kidney cancer. This specimen was CD4+ or CD8+ T cells sorted from blood, taken in a trial of the OX40 agonist ivuxolimab. In this chain, TRBV11-3 is recombined with TRBJ2-3, with 7 bases matching TRBD2. The nucleotides are TGTGCCAGCAGCTTAGATAGTAGCGGGACAGATACGCAGTATTTT. It specifies CASSLDSSGTDTQYF.